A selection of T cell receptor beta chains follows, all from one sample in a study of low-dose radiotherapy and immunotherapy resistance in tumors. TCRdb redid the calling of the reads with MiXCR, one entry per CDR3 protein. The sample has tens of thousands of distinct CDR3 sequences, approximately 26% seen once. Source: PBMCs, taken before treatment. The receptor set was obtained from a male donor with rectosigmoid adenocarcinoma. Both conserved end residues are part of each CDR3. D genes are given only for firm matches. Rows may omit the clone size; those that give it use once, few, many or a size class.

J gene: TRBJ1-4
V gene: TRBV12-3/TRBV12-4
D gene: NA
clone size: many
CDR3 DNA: TGTGCCAGCAGGGGACTTGATGAAAAACTGTTTTTT
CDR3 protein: CASRGLDEKLFF

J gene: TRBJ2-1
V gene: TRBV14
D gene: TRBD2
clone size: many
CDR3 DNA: TGTGCCAGCAGCCCCAGTCTGGGCCTAGCGGGCGCGGGGTACAATGAGCAGTTCTTC
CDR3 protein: CASSPSLGLAGAGYNEQFF

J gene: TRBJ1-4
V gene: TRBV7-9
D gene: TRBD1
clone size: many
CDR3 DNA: TGTGCCAGCGGCTACCAACCCCTTCAAAGGACAGGGCGGCGAACAACTAATGAAAAACTGTTTTTT
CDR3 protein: CASGYQPLQRTGRRTTNEKLFF

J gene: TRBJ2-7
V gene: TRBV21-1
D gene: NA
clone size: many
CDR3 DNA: TGTGCCAGCAGCACAAGACAGGGACTTCCCTACGAGCAGTACTTC
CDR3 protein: CASSTRQGLPYEQYF

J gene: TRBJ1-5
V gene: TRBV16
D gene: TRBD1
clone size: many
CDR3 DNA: TGTGCCAGCAGCCGCTTGACAGGGGGCTCAATTGGCAGCAATCAGCCCCAGCATTTT
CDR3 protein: CASSRLTGGSIGSNQPQHF

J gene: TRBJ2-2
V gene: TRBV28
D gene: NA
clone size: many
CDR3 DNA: TGTGCCAGCATAGGGAGCGGGGAGCTGTTTTTT
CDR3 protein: CASIGSGELFF

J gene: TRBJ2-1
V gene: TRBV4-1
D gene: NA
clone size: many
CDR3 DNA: TGCGCCAGCAGCCTTCTAAGGGAACCCTCCTACAATGAGCAGTTCTTC
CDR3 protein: CASSLLREPSYNEQFF

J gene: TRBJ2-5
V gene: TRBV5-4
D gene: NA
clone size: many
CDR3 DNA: TGTGCCAGCAGCTTGGGTTCCCGCGAGACCCAGTACTTC
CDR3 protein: CASSLGSRETQYF

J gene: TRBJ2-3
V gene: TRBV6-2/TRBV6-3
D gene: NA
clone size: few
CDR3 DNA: TGTGCCAGCAGTTCCTTGGGGCTAAGCACAGATACGCAGTATTTT
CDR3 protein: CASSSLGLSTDTQYF

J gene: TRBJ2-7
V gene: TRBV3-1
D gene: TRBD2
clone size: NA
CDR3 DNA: TGTGCCAGCAGCCCATTGACGGGGGGCTACGAGCAGTACTTC
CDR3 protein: CASSPLTGGYEQYF

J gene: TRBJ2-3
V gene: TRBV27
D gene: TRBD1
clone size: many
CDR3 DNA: TGTGCCAGCAAACCGGACAGGGTTACAGATACGCAGTATTTT
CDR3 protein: CASKPDRVTDTQYF

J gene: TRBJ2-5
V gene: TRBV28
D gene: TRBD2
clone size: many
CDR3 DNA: TGTGCCAGCAGTTTAATGGGCAGCGGGGGGGGTGACCAGTACTTC
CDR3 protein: CASSLMGSGGGDQYF

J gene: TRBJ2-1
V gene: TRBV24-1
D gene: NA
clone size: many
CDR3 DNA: TGTGCCACCAGTGATTTGGACAACTCCTACAATGAGCAGTTCTTC
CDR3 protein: CATSDLDNSYNEQFF

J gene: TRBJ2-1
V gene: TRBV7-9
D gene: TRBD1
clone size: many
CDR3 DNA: TGTGCCAGCAGCTTAGAGGGGGCGGGTAGTGAGCAGTTCTTC
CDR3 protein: CASSLEGAGSEQFF

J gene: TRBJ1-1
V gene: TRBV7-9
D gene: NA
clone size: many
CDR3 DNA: TGTGCCAGCAGCTTAGCGGACCGCGGGACTGAAGCTTTCTTT
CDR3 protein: CASSLADRGTEAFF

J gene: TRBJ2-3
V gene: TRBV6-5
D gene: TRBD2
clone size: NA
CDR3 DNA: TGTGCCAGCAGTTACTTATCGGGAGGTACAGATACGCAGTATTTT
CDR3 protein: CASSYLSGGTDTQYF

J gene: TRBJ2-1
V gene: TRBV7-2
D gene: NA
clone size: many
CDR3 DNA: TGTGCCAGCAGCTTAGGCCCCGGGGAAGATTGGGGGAGCAATGAGCAGTTCTTC
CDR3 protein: CASSLGPGEDWGSNEQFF

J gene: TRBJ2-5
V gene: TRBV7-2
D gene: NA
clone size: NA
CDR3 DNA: TGTGCCAGCAGCTTATCGAGGGGGGTCAAAGAGACCCAGTACTTC
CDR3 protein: CASSLSRGVKETQYF

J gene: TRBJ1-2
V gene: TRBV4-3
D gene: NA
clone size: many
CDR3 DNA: TGCGCCAGCAGCCAAGAGTTCGGTGGCGGCTACACCTTC
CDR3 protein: CASSQEFGGGYTF

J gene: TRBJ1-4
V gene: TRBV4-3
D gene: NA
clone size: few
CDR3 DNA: TGCGCCAGCACCGTCTTCAGGGGTAATGAAAAACTGTTTTTT
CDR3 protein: CASTVFRGNEKLFF

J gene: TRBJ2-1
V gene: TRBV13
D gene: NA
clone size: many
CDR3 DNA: TGTGCCAGCAGCCTCTGGGAAGGGGGCAATGAGCAGTTCTTC
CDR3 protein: CASSLWEGGNEQFF

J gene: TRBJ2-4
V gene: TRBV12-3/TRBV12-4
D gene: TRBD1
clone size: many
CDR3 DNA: TGTGCCAGCAGTGACGTGGGACAGGGTCAAAACATTCAGTACTTC
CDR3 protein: CASSDVGQGQNIQYF

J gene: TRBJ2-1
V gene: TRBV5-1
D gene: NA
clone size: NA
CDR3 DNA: TGCGCCAGCAGCTTGGAATCCGGGATTAGCAATGAGCAGTTCTTC
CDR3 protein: CASSLESGISNEQFF

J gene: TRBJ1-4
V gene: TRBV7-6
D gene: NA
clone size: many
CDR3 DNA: TGTGCCAGCAGCTTAGAACGCCCAACCGGGTATGAAAAACTGTTTTTT
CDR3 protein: CASSLERPTGYEKLFF

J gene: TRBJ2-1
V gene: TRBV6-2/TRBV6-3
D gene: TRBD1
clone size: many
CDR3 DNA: TGTGCCAGCAGCCGAGGGACAGGGCACGAGTTCTTC
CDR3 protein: CASSRGTGHEFF

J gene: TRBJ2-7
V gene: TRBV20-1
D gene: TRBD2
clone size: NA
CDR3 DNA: TGCAGTGCAACTCTAGCGGGCATCTCCTACGAGCAGTACTTC
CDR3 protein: CSATLAGISYEQYF

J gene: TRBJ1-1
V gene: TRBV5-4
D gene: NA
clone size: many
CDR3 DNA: TGTGCCAGCAGCTTGGGCCTCTCTGGGAACACTGAAGCTTTCTTT
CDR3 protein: CASSLGLSGNTEAFF

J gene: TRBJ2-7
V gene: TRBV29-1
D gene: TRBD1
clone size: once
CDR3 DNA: TGCAGCGGGGGACAGGACTACGAGCAGTACTTC
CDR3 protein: CSGGQDYEQYF

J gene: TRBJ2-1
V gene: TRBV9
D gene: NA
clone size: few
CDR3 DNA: TGTGCCAGCAGCGTAGAGGGCGGCTACAATGAGCAGTTCTTC
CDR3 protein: CASSVEGGYNEQFF

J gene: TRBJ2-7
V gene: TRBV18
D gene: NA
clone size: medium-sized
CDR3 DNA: TGTGCCAGTACCGGGCGAGTTGTTGACGAGCAGTACTTC
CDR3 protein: CASTGRVVDEQYF

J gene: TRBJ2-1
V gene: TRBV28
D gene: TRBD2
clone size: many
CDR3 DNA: TGTGCCAGCAGTTTCCCTACTAGCGGCTCAACGCTCCGCGAGCAGTTCTTC
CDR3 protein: CASSFPTSGSTLREQFF

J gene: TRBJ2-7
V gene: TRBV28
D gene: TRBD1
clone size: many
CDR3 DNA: TGTGCCAGCAGAAACGCCGGGACAGGGGTAAACGAGCAGTACTTC
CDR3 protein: CASRNAGTGVNEQYF

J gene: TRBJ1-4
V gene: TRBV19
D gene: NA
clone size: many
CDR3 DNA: TGTGCCAGTATGGGTCTGGATCCTGCAACTAATGAAAAACTGTTTTTT
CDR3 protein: CASMGLDPATNEKLFF

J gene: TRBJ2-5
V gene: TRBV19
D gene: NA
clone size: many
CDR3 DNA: TGTGCCAGTAGTACCTGGGGCGGCGATGGGGAGACCCAGTACTTC
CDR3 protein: CASSTWGGDGETQYF

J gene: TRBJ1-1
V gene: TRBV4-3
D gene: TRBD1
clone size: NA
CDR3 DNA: TGCGCCAGCAGCCATGCTACAGGGGGCGTGAAGGCCACTGAAGCTTTCTTT
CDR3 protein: CASSHATGGVKATEAFF

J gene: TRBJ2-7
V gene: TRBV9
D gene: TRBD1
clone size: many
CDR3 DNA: TGTGCCAGCAGCGCCGGGACAGGGACCTACGAGCAGTACTTC
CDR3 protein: CASSAGTGTYEQYF

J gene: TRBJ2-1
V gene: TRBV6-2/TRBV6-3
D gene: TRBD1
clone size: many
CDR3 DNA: TGTGCCAGCAGTTACCGGGGACAGGCAAACAGGAATGAGCAGTTCTTC
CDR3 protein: CASSYRGQANRNEQFF

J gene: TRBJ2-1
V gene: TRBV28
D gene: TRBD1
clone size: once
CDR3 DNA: TGTGCCACCTCTCTGCTGCAGGGGGACGGGAATGAGCAGTTCTTC
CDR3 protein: CATSLLQGDGNEQFF

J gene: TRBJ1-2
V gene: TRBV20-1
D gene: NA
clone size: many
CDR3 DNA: TGCAGTGCTAGAGATCGTCAGGTCTATGGCTACACCTTC
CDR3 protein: CSARDRQVYGYTF

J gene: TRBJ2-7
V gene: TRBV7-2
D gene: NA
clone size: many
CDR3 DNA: TGTGCCAGCAGCCTGATACAGGCAGGGTCCTACGAGCAGTACTTC
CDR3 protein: CASSLIQAGSYEQYF

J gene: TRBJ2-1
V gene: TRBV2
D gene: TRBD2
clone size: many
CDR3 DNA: TGTGCCAGCAGTGATGACGGGGGGGTCCCCGAGCAGTTCTTC
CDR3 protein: CASSDDGGVPEQFF

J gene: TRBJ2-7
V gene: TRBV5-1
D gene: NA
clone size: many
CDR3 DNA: TGCGCCAGCAGCCCGGGGGCAGGCCACCGCTACGAGCAGTACTTC
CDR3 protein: CASSPGAGHRYEQYF

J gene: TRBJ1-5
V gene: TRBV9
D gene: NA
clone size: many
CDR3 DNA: TGTGCCAGCAGCCCGACAGCAGACAATCAGCCCCAGCATTTT
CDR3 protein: CASSPTADNQPQHF

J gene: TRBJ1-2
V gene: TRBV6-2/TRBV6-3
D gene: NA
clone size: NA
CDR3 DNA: TGTGCCAGCAGTGAGGTTGAAGGGACTGGCTACACCTTC
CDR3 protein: CASSEVEGTGYTF

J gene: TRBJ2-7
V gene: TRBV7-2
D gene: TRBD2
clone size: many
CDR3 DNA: TGTGCCAGCAGCCCACAAAGCGGGATGAACTACGAGCAGTACTTC
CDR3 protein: CASSPQSGMNYEQYF

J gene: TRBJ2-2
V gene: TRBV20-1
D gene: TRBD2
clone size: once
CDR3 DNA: TGCAGTGCTAAAGCGGGAGGGAACACCGGGGAGCTGTTTTTT
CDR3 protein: CSAKAGGNTGELFF

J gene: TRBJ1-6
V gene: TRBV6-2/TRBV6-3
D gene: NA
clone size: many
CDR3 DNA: TGTGCCAGCAGTGCGGCCCGTTCACCCCTCCACTTT
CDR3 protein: CASSAARSPLHF

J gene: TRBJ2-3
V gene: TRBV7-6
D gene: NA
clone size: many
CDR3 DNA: TGTGCCAGCAGCTCCTCCCGCGGCGCCACAGATACGCAGTATTTT
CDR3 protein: CASSSSRGATDTQYF

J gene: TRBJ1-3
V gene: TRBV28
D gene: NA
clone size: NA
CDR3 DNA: TGTGCCGGAAGCCCGAACAGCATGCGTAACACCATATATTTT
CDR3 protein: CAGSPNSMRNTIYF

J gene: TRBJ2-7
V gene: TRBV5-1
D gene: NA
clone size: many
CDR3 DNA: TGCGCCAGCAGCTTGCTGCAGGGGCCTCCCTACGAGCAGTACTTC
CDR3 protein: CASSLLQGPPYEQYF

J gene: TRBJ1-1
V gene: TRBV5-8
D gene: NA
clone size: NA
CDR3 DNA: TGTGCCAGCAGCTTGGTTTTGACGGTGGAGCGGGCTTTCTTT
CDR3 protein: CASSLVLTVERAFF

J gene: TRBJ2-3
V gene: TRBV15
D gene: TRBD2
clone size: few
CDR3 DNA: TGTGCCACCAGCAGCTTATCTAGCGGGGGAGGACCTAGCACAGATACGCAGTATTTT
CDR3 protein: CATSSLSSGGGPSTDTQYF

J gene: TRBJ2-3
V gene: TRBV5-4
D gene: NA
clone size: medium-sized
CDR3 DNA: TGTGCCAGCAGTCCTACAGGGCATCTCACAGATACGCAGTATTTT
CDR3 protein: CASSPTGHLTDTQYF

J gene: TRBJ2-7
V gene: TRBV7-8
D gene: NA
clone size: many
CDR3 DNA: TGTGCCAGCAGGGAATTGAGCTACGAGCAGTACTTC
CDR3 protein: CASRELSYEQYF

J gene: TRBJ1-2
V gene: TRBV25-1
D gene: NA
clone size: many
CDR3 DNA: TGTGCCAGCAGCAAAATTGACGGGGCCTATGGCTACACCTTC
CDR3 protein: CASSKIDGAYGYTF

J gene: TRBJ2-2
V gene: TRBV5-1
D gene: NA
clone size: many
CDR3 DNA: TGCGCCAGCAGCTCGGACCGTCGTCCCGGGGAGCTGTTTTTT
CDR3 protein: CASSSDRRPGELFF

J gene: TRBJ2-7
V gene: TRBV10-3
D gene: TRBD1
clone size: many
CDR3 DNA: TGTGCCATCAGTGAGGGACAGGGCCGTTACGAGCAGTACTTC
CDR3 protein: CAISEGQGRYEQYF

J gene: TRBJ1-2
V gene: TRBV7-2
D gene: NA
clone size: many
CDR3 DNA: TGTGCCAGCAGCTTCAGGGATGGTGGCTACACCTTC
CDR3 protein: CASSFRDGGYTF

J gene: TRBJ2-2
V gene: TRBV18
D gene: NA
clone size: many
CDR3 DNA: TGTGCCAGCTCACCGATTGATCGTCAGCGGACCGGGGAGCTGTTTTTT
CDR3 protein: CASSPIDRQRTGELFF

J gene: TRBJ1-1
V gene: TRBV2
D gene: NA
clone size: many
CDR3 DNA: TGTGCCAGCAGGGGTGGGCCTCGAAATACTGAAGCTTTCTTT
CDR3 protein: CASRGGPRNTEAFF